This TCR beta chain came from a study of blood T cell repertoires in COVID-19. Turning to the study itself: Whether acute or convalescent, the COVID-19 samples came from the United States, Italy and Spain. T cells, B-cell-depleted T cells, or PBMCs supplied cDNA or gDNA.

V lost 8 bases, J lost 3 bases, and 14 bases lay in between. The CDR3 length is 13 residues. Germline V gene lookup returns CDR1 SNHLY and CDR2 FYNNEI. In the original workflow: Amplification with reference gene primers provided the estimates of nucleated cell counts. Repertoires were generated with immunoSEQ multiplex PCR, while TCRdb's copy carries only in-frame clones and drops some. V and J calls and clone size are as listed in that table; D and trimming were resolved from the DNA. This sample has about 46,000 clones, with around 83% found just once. The rearrangement links TRBV2 to TRBJ2-7, with D maybe TRBD2 (5 bases). Sequencing was done on a sample of peripheral blood. This TCR was recovered from a man at least 80 years old with active COVID-19. In nucleotides, the CDR3 is TGTGCCAGCGCGGCGGGCCCAATCTACGAGCAGTACTTC. The encoded protein is CASAAGPIYEQYF.